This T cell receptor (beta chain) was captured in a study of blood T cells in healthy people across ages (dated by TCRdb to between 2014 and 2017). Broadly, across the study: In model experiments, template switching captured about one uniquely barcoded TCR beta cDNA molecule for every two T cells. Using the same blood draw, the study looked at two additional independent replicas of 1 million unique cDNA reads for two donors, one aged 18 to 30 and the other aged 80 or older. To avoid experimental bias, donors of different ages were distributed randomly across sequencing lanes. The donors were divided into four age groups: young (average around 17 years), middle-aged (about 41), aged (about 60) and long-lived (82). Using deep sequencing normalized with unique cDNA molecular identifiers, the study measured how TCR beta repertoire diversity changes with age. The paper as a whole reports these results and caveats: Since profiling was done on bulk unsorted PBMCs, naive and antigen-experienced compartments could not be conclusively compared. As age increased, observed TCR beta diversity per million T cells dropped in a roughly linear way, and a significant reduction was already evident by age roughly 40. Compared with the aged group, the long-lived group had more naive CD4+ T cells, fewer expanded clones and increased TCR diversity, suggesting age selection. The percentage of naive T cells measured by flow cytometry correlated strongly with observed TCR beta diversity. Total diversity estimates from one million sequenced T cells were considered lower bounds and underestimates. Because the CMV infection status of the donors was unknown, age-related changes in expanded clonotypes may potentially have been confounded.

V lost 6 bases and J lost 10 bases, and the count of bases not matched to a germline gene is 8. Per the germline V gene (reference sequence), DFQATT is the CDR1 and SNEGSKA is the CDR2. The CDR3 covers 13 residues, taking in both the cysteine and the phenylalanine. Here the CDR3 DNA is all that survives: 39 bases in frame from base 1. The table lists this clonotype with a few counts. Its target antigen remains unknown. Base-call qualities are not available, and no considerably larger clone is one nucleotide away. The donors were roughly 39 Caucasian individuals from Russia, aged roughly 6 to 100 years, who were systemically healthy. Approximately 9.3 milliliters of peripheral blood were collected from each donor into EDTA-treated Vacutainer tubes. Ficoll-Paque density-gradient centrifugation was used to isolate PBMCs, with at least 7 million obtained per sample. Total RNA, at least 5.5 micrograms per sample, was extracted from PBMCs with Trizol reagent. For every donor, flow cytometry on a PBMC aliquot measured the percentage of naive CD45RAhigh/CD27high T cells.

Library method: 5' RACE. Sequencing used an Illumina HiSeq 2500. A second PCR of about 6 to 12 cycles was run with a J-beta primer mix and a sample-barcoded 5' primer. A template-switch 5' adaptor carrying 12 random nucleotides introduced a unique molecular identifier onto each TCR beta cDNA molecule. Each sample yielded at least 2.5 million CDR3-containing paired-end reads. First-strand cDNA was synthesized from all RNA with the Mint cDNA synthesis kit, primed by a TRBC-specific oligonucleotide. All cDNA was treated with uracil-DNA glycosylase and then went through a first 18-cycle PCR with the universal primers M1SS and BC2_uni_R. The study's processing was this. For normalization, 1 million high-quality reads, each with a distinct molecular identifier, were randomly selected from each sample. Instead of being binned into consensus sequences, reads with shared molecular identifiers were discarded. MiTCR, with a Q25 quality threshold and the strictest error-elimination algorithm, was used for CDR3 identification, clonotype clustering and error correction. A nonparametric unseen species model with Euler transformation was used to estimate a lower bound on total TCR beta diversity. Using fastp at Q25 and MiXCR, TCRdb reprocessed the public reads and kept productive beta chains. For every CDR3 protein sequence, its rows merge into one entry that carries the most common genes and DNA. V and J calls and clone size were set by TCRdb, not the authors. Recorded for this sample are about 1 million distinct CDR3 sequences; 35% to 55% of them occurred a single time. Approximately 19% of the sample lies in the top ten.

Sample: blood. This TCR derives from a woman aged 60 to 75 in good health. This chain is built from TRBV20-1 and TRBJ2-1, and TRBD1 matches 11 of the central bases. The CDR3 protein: CSAPRTGGREQFF. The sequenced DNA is TGCAGTGCCCCTAGGACAGGGGGCAGAGAGCAGTTCTTC.